A single sample is the source of the 9 T cell receptor beta chains below, sequenced in a study of control samples from healthy donors and cancer patients. The method was immunoSEQ multiplex PCR; TCRdb's version includes in-frame clones alone and lacks a portion of them. The sample contains about 120,000 clones, around 86% of which appear only once. Sequencing used blood. Receptors were obtained from a man aged 35 to 55 in good health.

The V call is TRBV5-4, the J call TRBJ2-6; unclear D gene. Germline CDR1 and CDR2: SGHNT and YYREEE (reference sequence). This CDR3 is built from 17 residues. V was clipped by 0 bases and J by 0 bases, with 10 bases between them. CDR3 DNA sequence: TGTGCCAGCAGCTTGGCCGGTCGTAGCTCTGGGGCCAACGTCCTGACTTTC. Its translation is CASSLAGRSSGANVLTF.

The chain couples TRBV10-2 to TRBJ2-3; D is undetermined. This CDR3 has 14 amino acids. Germline values: CDR1 WSHSY, CDR2 SAAADI. Between the trimmed V and J ends, which lost 8 bases and 4 bases, there was a span of 16 bases. The chain's CDR3 is CASGLAWPADTQYF. CDR3 DNA: TGCGCCAGCGGATTAGCATGGCCCGCAGATACGCAGTATTTT.

This clone was seen just once. This chain links TRBV18 with TRBJ2-3, with D uncertain. V dropped 3 bases and J dropped 1 base, with 11 bases sitting between them. Germline lookup yields CDR1 KGHSH and CDR2 LQKENI. The CDR3 runs 15 residues. CDR3 nucleotides: TGTGCCAGCTCACCCAATCTCGAGGGCACAGATACGCAGTATTTT. Translating it yields CASSPNLEGTDTQYF.

This chain joins TRBV3-1 (or the pseudogene TRBV3-2) and TRBJ1-4; D gene ambiguous. V was cut by 2 bases and J by 7 bases, with 8 bases left in between. Germline values: CDR1 LGHDT, CDR2 YNNKEL (reference sequence). This CDR3 is built from 13 residues. CDR3 residues: CASSQQVREKLFF. CDR3 coding DNA: TGTGCCAGCAGCCAACAGGTTCGTGAAAAACTGTTTTTT.

The chain employs TRBV29-1 and TRBJ1-1, with unresolved D. Trimming removed 2 bases from V and 0 bases from J, with 7 bases in between. CDR1 and CDR2 (germline): SQVTM, ANQGSEA. This CDR3 has 13 residues. CDR3 in amino acids: CSVEPLMNTEAFF. The CDR3 coding sequence is TGCAGCGTTGAACCCCTTATGAACACTGAAGCTTTCTTT.

The chain joins TRBV19 to TRBJ1-5, with D possibly being TRBD1 (6 bases). The V end lost 5 bases, the J end lost 6 bases, and 17 bases lay between the germline ends. CDR1 is LNHDA and CDR2 is SQIVND in the germline V gene (reference sequence). CDR3 length equals 15 residues. The CDR3, as DNA: TGTGCCAGTAGTGGACAGTTGAGGTCCTCTCAGCCCCAGCATTTT. This encodes CASSGQLRSSQPQHF.

This chain links TRBV30 with TRBJ2-1, with 13 bases matching TRBD2. Germline lookup yields CDR1 GTSNPN and CDR2 SVGIG (reference sequence). V lost 7 bases to trimming and J lost 4 bases; unmatched junction nucleotides: 13. This CDR3 is 17 amino acids long. The CDR3 region is CASPRTSGGRIYNEQFF. In DNA, the CDR3 is TGTGCCTCCCCGAGGACTAGCGGGGGCCGAATTTACAATGAGCAGTTCTTC.

This chain uses TRBV23-1 with TRBJ1-5; D unclear. TRBV23-1 counts as an open reading frame of uncertain function. This CDR3 comprises 16 residues. V was shortened by 2 bases and J by 6 bases, with 17 bases between the two germline ends. The CDR3 DNA reads as TGCGCCAGCAGTCAACCCCCCAGCTGGGATAGTCAGCCCCAGCATTTT. The encoded protein is CASSQPPSWDSQPQHF.

V and J are TRBV7-9 and TRBJ2-5, with D possibly matching TRBD2 (5 bases). Trimming cost V 1 base and J 2 bases, with 14 bases left between them. CDR1 is SEHNR, CDR2 FQNEAQ, per germline (reference sequence). The CDR3 spans 16 residues. The CDR3 nucleotides are TGTGCCAGCAGCTTAGGAGAGGGAGCAGCGCAAGAGACCCAGTACTTC. Translation: CASSLGEGAAQETQYF.